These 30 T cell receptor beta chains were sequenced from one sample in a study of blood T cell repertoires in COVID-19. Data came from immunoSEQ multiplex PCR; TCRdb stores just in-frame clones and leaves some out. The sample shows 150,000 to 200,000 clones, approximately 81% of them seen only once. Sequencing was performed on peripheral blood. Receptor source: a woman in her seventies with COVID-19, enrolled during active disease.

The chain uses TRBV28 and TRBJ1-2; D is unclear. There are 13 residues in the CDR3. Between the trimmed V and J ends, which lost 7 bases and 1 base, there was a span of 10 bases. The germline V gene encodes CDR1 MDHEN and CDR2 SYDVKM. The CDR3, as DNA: TGTGCCAGCATCTCCCCCGGTAACTATGGCTACACCTTC. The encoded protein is CASISPGNYGYTF.

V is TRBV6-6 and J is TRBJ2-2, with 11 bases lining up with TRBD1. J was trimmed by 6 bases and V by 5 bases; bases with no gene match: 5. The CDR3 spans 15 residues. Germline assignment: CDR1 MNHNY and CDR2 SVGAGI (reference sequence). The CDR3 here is CASSTRDRGAGELFF. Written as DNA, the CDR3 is TGTGCCAGCAGTACCCGGGACAGGGGGGCCGGGGAGCTGTTTTTT.

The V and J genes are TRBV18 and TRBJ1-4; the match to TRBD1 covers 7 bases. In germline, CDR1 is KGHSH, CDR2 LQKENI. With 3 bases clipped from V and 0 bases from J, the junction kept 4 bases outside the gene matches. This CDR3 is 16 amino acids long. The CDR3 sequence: CASSPLQGSTNEKLFF. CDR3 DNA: TGTGCCAGCTCACCCTTACAGGGGTCAACTAATGAAAAACTGTTTTTT. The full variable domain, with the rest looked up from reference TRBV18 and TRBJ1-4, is NAGVMQNPRHLVRRRGQEARLRCSPMKGHSHVYWYRQLPEEGLKFMVYLQKENIIDESGMPKERFSAEFPKEGPSILRIQQVVRGDSAAYFCASSPLQGSTNEKLFFGSGTQLSVL.

CDR3 in DNA: TGTGCCAGCAGTCCCGGGACAGGGGGGACCACTGAAGCTTTCTTT. Translated, it gives CASSPGTGGTTEAFF. The chain has TRBV27 and TRBJ1-1; TRBD1 aligns across 11 bases. V shed 5 bases, J shed 4 bases, and the junction held 6 bases outside the gene matches. CDR1 is MNHEY, CDR2 SMNVEV, per germline (reference sequence). This CDR3 is 15 amino acids long.

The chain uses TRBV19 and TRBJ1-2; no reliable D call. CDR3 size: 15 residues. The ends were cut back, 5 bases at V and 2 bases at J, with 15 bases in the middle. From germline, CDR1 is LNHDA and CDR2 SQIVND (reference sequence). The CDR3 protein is CASSPIARRNYGYTF. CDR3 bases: TGTGCCAGTAGTCCAATCGCAAGGAGGAACTATGGCTACACCTTC.

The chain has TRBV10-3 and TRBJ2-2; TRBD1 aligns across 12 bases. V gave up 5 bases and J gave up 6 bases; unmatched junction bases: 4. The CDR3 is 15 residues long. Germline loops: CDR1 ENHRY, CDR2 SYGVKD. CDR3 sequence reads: CAISRDRGPSGELFF. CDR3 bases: TGTGCCATCAGTCGGGACAGGGGGCCTTCCGGGGAGCTGTTTTTT.

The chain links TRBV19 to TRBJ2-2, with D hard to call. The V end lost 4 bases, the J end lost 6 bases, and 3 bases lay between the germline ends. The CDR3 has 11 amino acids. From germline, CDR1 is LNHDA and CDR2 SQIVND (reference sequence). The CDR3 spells CASSTAGELFF. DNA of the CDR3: TGTGCCAGTAGTACAGCCGGGGAGCTGTTTTTT.

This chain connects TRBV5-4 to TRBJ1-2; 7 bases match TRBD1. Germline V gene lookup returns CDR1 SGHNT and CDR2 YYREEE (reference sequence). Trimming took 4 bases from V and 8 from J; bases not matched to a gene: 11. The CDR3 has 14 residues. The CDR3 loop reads CASSAGTDSGGYTF. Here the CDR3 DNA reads TGTGCCAGCAGCGCTGGGACAGATAGTGGGGGCTACACCTTC.

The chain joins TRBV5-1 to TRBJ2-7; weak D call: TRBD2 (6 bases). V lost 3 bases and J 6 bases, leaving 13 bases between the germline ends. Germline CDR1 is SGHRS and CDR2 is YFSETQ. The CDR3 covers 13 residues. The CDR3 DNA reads TGCGCCAGCAGCTCGGGACTCCTCCTCGAGCAGTACTTC. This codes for CASSSGLLLEQYF.

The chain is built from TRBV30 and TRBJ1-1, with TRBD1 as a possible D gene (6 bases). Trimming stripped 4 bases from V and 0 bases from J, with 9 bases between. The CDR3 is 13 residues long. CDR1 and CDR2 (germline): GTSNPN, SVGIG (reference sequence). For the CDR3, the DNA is TGTGCCTGGACAGGGGATATGAACACTGAAGCTTTCTTT. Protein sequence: CAWTGDMNTEAFF.

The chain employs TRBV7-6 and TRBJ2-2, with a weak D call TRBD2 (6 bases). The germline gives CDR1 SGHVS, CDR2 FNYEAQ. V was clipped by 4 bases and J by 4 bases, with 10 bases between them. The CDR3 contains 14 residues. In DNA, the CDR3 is TGTGCCAGCAGCTCGACTAGAGGCACCGGGGAGCTGTTTTTT. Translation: CASSSTRGTGELFF.

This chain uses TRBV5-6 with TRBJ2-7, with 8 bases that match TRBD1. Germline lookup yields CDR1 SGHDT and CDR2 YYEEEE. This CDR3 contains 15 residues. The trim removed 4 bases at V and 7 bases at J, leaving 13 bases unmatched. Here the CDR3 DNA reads TGTGCCAGCAGCCGTAGGACAGGGCATGGTGGTGAGCAGTACGTC. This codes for CASSRRTGHGGEQYV.

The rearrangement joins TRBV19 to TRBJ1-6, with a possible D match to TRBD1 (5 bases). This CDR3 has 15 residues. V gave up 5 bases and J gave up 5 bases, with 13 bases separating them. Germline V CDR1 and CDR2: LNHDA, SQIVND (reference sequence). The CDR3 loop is CASSQQGGDNSPLHF. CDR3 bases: TGTGCCAGTAGTCAACAAGGAGGGGATAATTCACCCCTCCACTTT.

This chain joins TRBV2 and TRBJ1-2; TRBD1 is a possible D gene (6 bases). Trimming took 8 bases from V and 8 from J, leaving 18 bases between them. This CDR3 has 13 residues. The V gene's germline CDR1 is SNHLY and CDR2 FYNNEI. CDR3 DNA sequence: TGTGCCAGCTACAGGGAAAGAGGAGGAGGCTACACCTTC. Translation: CASYRERGGGYTF. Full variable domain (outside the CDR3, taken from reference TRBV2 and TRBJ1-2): EPEVTQTPSHQVTQMGQEVILRCVPISNHLYFYWYRQILGQKVEFLVSFYNNEISEKSEIFDDQFSVERPDGSNFTLKIRSTKLEDSAMYFCASYRERGGGYTFGSGTRLTVV.

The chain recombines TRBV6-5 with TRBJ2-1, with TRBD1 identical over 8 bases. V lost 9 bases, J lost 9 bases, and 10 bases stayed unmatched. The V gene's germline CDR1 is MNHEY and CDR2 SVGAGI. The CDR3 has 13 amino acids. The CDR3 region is CARRQGLLGEQFF. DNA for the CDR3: TGTGCCAGGCGACAGGGGCTATTGGGTGAGCAGTTCTTC.

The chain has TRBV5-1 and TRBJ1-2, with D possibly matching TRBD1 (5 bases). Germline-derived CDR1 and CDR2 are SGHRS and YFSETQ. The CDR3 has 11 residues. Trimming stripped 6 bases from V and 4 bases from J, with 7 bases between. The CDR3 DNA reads TGCGCCAGCACCGGGGGCTATGGCTACACCTTC. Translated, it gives CASTGGYGYTF.

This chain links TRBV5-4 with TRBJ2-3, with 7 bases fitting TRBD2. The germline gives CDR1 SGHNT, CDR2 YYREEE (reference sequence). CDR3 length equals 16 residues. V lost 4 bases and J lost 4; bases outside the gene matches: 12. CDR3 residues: CASSPRTSPLADTQYF. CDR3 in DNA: TGTGCCAGCAGCCCCCGGACTAGTCCCCTCGCAGATACGCAGTATTTT.

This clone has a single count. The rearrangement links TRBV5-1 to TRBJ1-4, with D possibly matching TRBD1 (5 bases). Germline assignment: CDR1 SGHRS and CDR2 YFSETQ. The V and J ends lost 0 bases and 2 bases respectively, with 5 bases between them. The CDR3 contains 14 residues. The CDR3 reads CASSLGQTNEKLFF. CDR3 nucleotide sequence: TGCGCCAGCAGCTTGGGACAGACTAATGAAAAACTGTTTTTT.

The CDR3 loop is CASGPGTGRIQYF. The CDR3 coding sequence is TGTGCTAGTGGTCCAGGGACAGGGAGGATTCAGTACTTC. The rearrangement joins TRBV12-5 to TRBJ2-4, with TRBD1 identical over 9 bases. The CDR3 loop spans 13 amino acids. J was trimmed by 10 bases and V by 5 bases; bases with no gene match: 6. CDR1 is LGHNT, CDR2 FRNRAP, per germline.

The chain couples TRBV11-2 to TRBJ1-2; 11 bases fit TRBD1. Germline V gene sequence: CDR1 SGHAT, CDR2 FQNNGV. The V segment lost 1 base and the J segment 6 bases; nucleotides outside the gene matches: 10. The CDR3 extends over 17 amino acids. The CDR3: CASSLAGQGAMYDGYTF. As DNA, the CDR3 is TGTGCCAGCAGCTTAGCAGGACAGGGGGCGATGTACGATGGCTACACCTTC.

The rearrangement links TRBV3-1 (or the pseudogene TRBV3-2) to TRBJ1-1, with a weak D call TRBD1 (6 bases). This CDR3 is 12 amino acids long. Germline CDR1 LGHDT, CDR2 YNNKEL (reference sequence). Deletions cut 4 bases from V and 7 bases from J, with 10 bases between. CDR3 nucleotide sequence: TGTGCCAGCAGCCTAGGACAGTTTGAAGCTTTCTTT. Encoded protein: CASSLGQFEAFF.

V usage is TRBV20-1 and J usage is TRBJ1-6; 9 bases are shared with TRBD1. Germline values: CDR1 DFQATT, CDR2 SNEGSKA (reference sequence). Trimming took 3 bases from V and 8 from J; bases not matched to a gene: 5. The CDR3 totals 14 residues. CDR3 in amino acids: CSASGTGRDSPLHF. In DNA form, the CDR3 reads TGCAGTGCTAGTGGGACAGGGAGGGATTCACCCCTCCACTTT.

CDR3 sequence: CASSQKGSGRGDTQYF. The CDR3 region has the DNA TGTGCCAGCAGCCAGAAGGGGTCGGGCCGAGGAGATACGCAGTATTTT. The chain joins TRBV3-1 (or the pseudogene TRBV3-2) to TRBJ2-3; D may be TRBD1 (5 bases). Germline V gene lookup returns CDR1 LGHDT and CDR2 YNNKEL (reference sequence). The CDR3 is 16 amino acids. The V end was cut by 3 bases, the J end by 5 bases, with 18 bases between.

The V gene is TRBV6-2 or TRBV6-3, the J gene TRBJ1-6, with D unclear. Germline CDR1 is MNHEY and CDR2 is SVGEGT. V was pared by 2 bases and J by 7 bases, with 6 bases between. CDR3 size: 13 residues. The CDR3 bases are TGTGCCAGCAGTTACGGGAGAAATTCACCCCTCCACTTT. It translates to CASSYGRNSPLHF.

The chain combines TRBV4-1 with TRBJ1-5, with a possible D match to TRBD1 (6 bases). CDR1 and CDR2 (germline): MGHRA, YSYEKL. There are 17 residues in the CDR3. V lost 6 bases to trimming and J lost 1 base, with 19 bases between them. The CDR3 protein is CASRQGLQGPSNQPQHF. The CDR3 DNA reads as TGCGCCAGCAGACAGGGCTTACAGGGCCCAAGCAATCAGCCCCAGCATTTT.

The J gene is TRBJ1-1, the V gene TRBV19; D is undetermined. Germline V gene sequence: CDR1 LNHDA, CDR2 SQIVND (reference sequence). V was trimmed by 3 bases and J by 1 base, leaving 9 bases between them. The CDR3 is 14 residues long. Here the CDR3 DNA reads TGTGCCAGTAGTATGCGGGGAGGGAACACTGAAGCTTTCTTT. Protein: CASSMRGGNTEAFF. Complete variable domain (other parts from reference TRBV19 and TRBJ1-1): DGGITQSPKYLFRKEGQNVTLSCEQNLNHDAMYWYRQDPGQGLRLIYYSQIVNDFQKGDIAEGYSVSREKKESFPLTVTSAQKNPTAFYLCASSMRGGNTEAFFGQGTRLTVV.

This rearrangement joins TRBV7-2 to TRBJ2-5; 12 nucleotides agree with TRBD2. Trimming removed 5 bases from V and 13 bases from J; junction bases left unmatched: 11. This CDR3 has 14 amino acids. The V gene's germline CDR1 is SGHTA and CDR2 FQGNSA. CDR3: CASSPRGTSGHGYF. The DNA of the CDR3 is TGTGCCAGCAGCCCGAGAGGGACTAGCGGGCATGGGTACTTC.

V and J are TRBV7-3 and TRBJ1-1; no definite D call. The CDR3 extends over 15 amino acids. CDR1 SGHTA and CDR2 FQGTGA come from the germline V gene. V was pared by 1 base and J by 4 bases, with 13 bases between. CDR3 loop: CASSLNPVAGTEAFF. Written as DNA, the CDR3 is TGTGCCAGCAGCTTAAACCCGGTGGCGGGCACTGAAGCTTTCTTT. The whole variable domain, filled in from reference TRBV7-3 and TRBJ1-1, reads GAGVSQTPSNKVTEKGKYVELRCDPISGHTALYWYRQSLGQGPEFLIYFQGTGAADDSGLPNDRFFAVRPEGSVSTLKIQRTERGDSAVYLCASSLNPVAGTEAFFGQGTRLTVV.

The CDR3 bases are TGCGCCAGCGCGATCAGGGGGAACCTCGGCTACACCTTC. It specifies CASAIRGNLGYTF. The chain combines TRBV5-1 with TRBJ1-2, with 7 bases identical to TRBD1. Per germline, CDR1 SGHRS and CDR2 YFSETQ. The CDR3 length is 13 residues. J gave up 8 bases and V 7 bases, and 11 bases lay outside the gene matches.

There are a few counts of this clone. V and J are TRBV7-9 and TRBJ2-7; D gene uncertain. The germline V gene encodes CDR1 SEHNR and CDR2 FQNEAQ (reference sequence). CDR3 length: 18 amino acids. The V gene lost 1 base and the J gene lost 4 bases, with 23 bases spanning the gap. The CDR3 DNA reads TGTGCCAGCAGCTTAGTAATGGGTTGGGCTTGCATCCGTTACGAGCAGTACGTC. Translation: CASSLVMGWACIRYEQYV.